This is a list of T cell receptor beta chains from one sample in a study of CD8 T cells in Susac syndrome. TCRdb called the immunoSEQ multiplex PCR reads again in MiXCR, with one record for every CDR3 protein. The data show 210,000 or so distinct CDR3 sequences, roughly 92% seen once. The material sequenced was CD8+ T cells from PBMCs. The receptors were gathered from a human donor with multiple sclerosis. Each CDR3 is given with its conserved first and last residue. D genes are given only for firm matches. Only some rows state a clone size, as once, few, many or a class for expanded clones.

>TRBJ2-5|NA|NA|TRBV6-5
TGTGCCAGCGCGAACCGGGACGCTCCTCCGGAGACCCAGTACTTC
CASANRDAPPETQYF
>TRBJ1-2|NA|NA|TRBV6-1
TGTGCCAGCCATCCTCCCCATAACTATGGCTACACCTTC
CASHPPHNYGYTF
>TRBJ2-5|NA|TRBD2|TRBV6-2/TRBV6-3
TGTGCCAGCAGTCGACTAGCGGGAGTGAGGGAGACCCAGTACTTC
CASSRLAGVRETQYF
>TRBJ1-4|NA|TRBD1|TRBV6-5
TGTGCCAGCAGTACAGGGGGCGCGAGTAATGAAAAACTGTTTTTT
CASSTGGASNEKLFF
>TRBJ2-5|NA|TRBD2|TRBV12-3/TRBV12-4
TGTGCCAGCAGGGCGACCGGGAGGGAGACCCAGTACTTC
CASRATGRETQYF
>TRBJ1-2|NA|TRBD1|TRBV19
TGTGCCAGTAGCTTTGACAGGGCCGCAGGGGCCTCTAACTATGGCTACACCTTC
CASSFDRAAGASNYGYTF
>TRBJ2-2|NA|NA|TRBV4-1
TGCGCCAGCAGCCAAGACCCCGCCGACTTCGGGGAGCTGTTTTTT
CASSQDPADFGELFF
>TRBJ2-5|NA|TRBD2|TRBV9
TGTGCCAGCAGCGTAGAGCGAGCGGGAGGGAGAGAGACCCAGTACTTC
CASSVERAGGRETQYF
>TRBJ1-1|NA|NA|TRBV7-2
TGTGCCAGCAGCTTAGGCCGGGACTACACTGAAGCTTTCTTT
CASSLGRDYTEAFF
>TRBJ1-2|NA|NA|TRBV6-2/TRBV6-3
TGTGCCAGCAGTAATACAGGAGGCTACACCTTC
CASSNTGGYTF
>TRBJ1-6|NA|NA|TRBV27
TGTGCCAGCACCCCGGACGGTTATAATTCACCCCTCCACTTT
CASTPDGYNSPLHF
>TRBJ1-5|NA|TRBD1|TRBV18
TGTGCCAGCTCACTCAGGGGGGATCAGCCCCAGCATTTT
CASSLRGDQPQHF
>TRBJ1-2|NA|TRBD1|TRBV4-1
TGCGCCAGCAGGACGGGACAGGGAGGTTATGGCTACACCTTC
CASRTGQGGYGYTF
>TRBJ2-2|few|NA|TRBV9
TGTGCCAGCAGTGAAGGCCTGGGCACCGGGGAGCTGTTTTTT
CASSEGLGTGELFF
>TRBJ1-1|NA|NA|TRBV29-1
TGCAGCGTGAAAGGACAGAACACTGAAGCTTTCTTT
CSVKGQNTEAFF
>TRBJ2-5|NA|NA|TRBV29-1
TGCAGCGTTGCTCAGGAGACCCAGTACTTC
CSVAQETQYF
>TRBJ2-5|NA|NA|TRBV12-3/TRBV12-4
TGTGCCAGCAGTGGCGATGGGGTCCAGTACTTC
CASSGDGVQYF
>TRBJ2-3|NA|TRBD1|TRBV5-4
TGTGCCAGCAGCTTGGTCGGGACAGGGTACGCAGATACGCAGTATTTT
CASSLVGTGYADTQYF
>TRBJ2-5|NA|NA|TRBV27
TGTGCCAGCAGTTTGCCGTCAGGACAGATGGAAAAGACCCAGTACTTC
CASSLPSGQMEKTQYF
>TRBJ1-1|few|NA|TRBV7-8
TGTGCCAGCAGCTTAGGGGCGGACTTGAACACTGAAGCTTTCTTT
CASSLGADLNTEAFF
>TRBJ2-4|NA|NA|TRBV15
TGTGCCACCAGCAGAGATCCTCTACTCGCGGCCAAAAACATTCAGTACTTC
CATSRDPLLAAKNIQYF
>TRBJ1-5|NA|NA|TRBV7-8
TGTGCCAGCAGCGGAGGGAGGGGGATTGGTCAGCCCCAGCATTTT
CASSGGRGIGQPQHF
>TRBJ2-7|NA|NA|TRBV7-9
TGTGCCAGCAGCTTAGCTGGACACCGGGAGAGCGGCTACGAGCAGTACTTC
CASSLAGHRESGYEQYF
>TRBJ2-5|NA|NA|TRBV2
TGTGCCATCCTGGTGGCGGATCAAGAGACCCAGTACTTC
CAILVADQETQYF
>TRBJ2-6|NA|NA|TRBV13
TGTGCCAGCAGCCCTAGACAGGTCTACCTCTCTGGGGCCAACGTCCTGACTTTC
CASSPRQVYLSGANVLTF
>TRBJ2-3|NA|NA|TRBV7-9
TGTGCCAGCAGCTCCGTACTAGTAGGACAGACAGATACGCAGTATTTT
CASSSVLVGQTDTQYF
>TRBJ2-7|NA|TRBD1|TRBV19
TGTGCCAGTAGCATCGATACAGGGGGTCGAAACGAGCAGTACTTC
CASSIDTGGRNEQYF
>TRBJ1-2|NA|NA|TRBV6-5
TGTGCCAGCAGTTATAATAACCCGGGGGACTATGGCTACACCTTC
CASSYNNPGDYGYTF
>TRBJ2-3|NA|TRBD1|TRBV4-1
TGCGCCAGCAGCCACCCCCGGACAGGGGGAGGCACAGATACGCAGTATTTT
CASSHPRTGGGTDTQYF
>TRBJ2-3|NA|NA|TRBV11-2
TGTGCCAGCAGCTTGGGCAGAAGACCCGTTGTAGATACGCAGTATTTT
CASSLGRRPVVDTQYF
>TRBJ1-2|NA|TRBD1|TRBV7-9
TGTGCCAGTATTAAGGGGGCGAAGGACTATGGCTACACCTTC
CASIKGAKDYGYTF
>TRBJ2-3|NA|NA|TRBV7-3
TGTGCCAGCAGCTTAACAGGCAGGGCAATGGAGAGGGATACGCAGTATTTT
CASSLTGRAMERDTQYF
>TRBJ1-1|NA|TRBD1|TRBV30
TGTGCCTGGAGTGTACCCCGGGACAGCCTAACCCCCAACACTGAAGCTTTCTTT
CAWSVPRDSLTPNTEAFF
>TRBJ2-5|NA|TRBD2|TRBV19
TGTGCTACTGCGGGGGTAGCGGGGGGGACCCAGTACTTC
CATAGVAGGTQYF
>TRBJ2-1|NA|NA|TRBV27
TGTGCCAGCGGGGCGAGCTCCTACAATGAGCAGTTCTTC
CASGASSYNEQFF
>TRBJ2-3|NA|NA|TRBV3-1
TGTGCCAGCAGCCAAGCCCAACTAGACGAGCCCCCAGATACGCAGTATTTT
CASSQAQLDEPPDTQYF
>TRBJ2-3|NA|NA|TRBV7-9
TGTGCCAGCAGCCCGGCGGATACGCAGTATTTT
CASSPADTQYF
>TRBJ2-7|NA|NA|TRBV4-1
TGCGCCAGCAGCCAAGGGGTCGTAGGGTCGGCGGGTGAGCAGTACTTC
CASSQGVVGSAGEQYF
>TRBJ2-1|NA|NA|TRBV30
TGTGCCTGGAGTGACTACAATGAGCAGTTCTTC
CAWSDYNEQFF
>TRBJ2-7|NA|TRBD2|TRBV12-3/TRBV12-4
TGTGCCAGCAGTTCTAGCGGGGGACCCTCCTACGAGCAGTACTTC
CASSSSGGPSYEQYF
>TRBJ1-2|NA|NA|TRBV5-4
TGTGCCAGCACCCTACCCGGGGATAACTATGGCTACACCTTC
CASTLPGDNYGYTF
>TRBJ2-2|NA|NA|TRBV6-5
TGTGCCAGCAGTTACCCCCGCCGGGGGGCAAACACCGGGGAGCTGTTTTTT
CASSYPRRGANTGELFF
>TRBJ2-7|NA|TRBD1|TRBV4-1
TGCGCCAGCAGCCAAGATGGACAGGGGTACGAGCAGTACTTC
CASSQDGQGYEQYF
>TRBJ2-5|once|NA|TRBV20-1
TGCAGTGCTAGAGAGGGGCGGGACGGGACCCAGTACTTC
CSAREGRDGTQYF
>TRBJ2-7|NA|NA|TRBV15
TGTGCCACCAGCAGTAACAGGGTCCACGAGCAGTACTTC
CATSSNRVHEQYF
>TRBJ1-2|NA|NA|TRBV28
TGTGCCAGCAGTTTATTTTACAGTTATGGCTACACCTTC
CASSLFYSYGYTF
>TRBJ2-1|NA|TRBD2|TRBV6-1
TGTGCCAGCAGTGAAGAAAGCGTCCTAGCGGGGTACTCCTACAATGAGCAGTTCTTC
CASSEESVLAGYSYNEQFF
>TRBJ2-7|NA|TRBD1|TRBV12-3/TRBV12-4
TGTGCCAGCAGCCGGGACAGGGGAAATCACGAGCAGTACTTC
CASSRDRGNHEQYF
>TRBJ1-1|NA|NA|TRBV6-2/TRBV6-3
TGTGCCAGCAGTTACCCCACTGAAGCTTTCTTT
CASSYPTEAFF
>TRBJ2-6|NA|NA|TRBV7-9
TGTGCCAGCAGCCAAACCCTTCTTACTGGGGCCAACGTCCTGACTTTC
CASSQTLLTGANVLTF
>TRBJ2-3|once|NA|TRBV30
TGTGCCTGGAACCGGGACTCAGCAGATACGCAGTATTTT
CAWNRDSADTQYF
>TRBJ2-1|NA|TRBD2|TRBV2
TGTGCCAGCAGTGGGACTAGCGGGAGCCATGAGCAGTTCTTC
CASSGTSGSHEQFF